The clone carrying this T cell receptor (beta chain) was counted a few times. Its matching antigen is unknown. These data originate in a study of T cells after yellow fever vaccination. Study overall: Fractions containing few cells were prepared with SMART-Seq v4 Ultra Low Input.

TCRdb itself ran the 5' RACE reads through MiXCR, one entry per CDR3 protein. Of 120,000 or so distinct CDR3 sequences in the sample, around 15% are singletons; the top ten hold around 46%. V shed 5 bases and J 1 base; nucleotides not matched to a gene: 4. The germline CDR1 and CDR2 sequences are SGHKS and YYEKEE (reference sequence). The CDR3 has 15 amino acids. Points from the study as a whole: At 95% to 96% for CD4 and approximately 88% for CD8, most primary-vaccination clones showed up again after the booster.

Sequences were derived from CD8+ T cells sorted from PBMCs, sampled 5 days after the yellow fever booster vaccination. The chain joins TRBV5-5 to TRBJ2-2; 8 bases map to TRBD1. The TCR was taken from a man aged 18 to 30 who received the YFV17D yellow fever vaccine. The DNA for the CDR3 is TGTGCCAGCAGTTACGGACAGGGGAACACCGGGGAGCTGTTTTTT. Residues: CASSYGQGNTGELFF.